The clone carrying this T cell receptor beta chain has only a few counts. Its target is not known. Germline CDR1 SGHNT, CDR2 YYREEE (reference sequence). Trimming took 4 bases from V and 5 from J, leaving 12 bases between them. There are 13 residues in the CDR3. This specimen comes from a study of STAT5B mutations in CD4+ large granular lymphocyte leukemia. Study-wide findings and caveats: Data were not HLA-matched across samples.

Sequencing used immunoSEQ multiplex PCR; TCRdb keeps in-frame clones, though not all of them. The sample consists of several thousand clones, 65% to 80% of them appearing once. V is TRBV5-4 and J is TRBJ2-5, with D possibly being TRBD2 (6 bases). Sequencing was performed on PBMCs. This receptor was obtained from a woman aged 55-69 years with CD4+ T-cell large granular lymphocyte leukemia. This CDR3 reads CASSLQAGETQYF. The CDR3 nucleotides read TGTGCCAGCAGCCTTCAGGCGGGGGAGACCCAGTACTTC.